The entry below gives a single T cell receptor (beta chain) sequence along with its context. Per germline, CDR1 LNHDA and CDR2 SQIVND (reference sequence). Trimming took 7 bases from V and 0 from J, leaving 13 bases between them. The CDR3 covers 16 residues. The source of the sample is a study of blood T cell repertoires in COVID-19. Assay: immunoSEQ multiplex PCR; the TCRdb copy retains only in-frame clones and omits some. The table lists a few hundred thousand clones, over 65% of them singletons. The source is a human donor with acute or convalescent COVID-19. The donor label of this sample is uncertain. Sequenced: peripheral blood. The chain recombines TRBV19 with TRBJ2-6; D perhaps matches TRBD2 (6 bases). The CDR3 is CASKAGPFSGANVLTF. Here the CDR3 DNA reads TGTGCCAGTAAGGCGGGGCCCTTCTCTGGGGCCAACGTCCTGACTTTC.